The 31 T cell receptor beta chains below all came from one sample that was sequenced in a study of T cells in Graves' hyperthyroidism and ophthalmopathy. The source material, RNA transcripts, was used to amplify TCR beta CDR3 regions. The HTBI primer set was used in a first-round RT-PCR of the TCR CDR3. TCRdb fed the multiplex PCR reads into MiXCR, producing one record per CDR3 protein. Among approximately 600,000 distinct CDR3 sequences listed, 14% were seen once. Sequenced material: blood. The source of these receptors is a woman younger than 30 with Graves' ophthalmopathy.

This clonotype was observed at least ten times. V is TRBV7-9 and J is TRBJ1-2; tentatively, D is TRBD1 (5 bases). The ends were cut back, 1 base at V and 4 bases at J, with 13 bases in the middle. Germline assignment: CDR1 SEHNR and CDR2 FQNEAQ (reference sequence). The CDR3 contains 15 residues. CDR3 sequence (DNA): TGTGCCAGCAGCTTAGGAGGCGGGGCTGCCTATGGCTACACCTTC. The encoded protein is CASSLGGGAAYGYTF.

The chain links TRBV9 to TRBJ2-5, with TRBD2 identical over 11 bases. The CDR3 contains 15 residues. Germline lookup yields CDR1 SGDLS and CDR2 YYNGEE. J gave up 6 bases and V 3 bases, and 7 bases lay outside the gene matches. CDR3 DNA: TGTGCCAGCAGCGGGGGACTAGCGGACGGCCAGACCCAGTACTTC. Its protein is CASSGGLADGQTQYF.

This clonotype was counted between two and nine times. DNA of the CDR3: TGTGCCAGCAGCTCACGACGGGATAGCAATCAGCCCCAGCATTTT. Translation: CASSSRRDSNQPQHF. The chain joins TRBV12-3 or TRBV12-4 to TRBJ1-5, with D uncertain. This CDR3 is built from 15 residues. Trimming cost V 6 bases and J 0 bases, with 12 bases left between them.

As DNA, the CDR3 is TGCGCCAGCAGCTTGTATGGGGACAGCTACAATCAGCCCCAGCATTTT. Its protein is CASSLYGDSYNQPQHF. This chain connects TRBV5-1 to TRBJ1-5, with 7 bases fitting TRBD1. Unmatched junction bases numbered 7, after V lost 1 base and J lost 3 bases. This CDR3 is 16 amino acids long. CDR1 is SGHRS, CDR2 YFSETQ, per germline.

This clonotype was observed at least ten times. The rearrangement joins TRBV7-9 to TRBJ2-7; D not resolved. V lost 4 bases and J lost 7, with 17 bases in between. The germline CDR1 and CDR2 sequences are SEHNR and FQNEAQ (reference sequence). The CDR3 contains 14 residues. Written as DNA, the CDR3 is TGTGCCAGCAGCTCTGGATCACCTACGATGGAGCAGTACTTC. This translates into CASSSGSPTMEQYF.

This clonotype occurred many times. V and J are TRBV12-3 or TRBV12-4 and TRBJ2-2; D is perhaps TRBD1 (6 bases). V shed 3 bases and J shed 7 bases, with 12 bases lying between them. The CDR3 loop spans 14 amino acids. The CDR3 coding sequence is TGTGCCAGCAGTTTTCAGGGGCCGGGCGGGGAGCTGTTTTTT. This gives the protein CASSFQGPGGELFF.

This clonotype has only a few counts. V and J are TRBV24-1 and TRBJ2-1; 8 bases fit TRBD2. CDR3 size: 15 residues. Germline CDR1 and CDR2: KGHDR and SFDVKD. V shed 4 bases and J 9 bases; nucleotides not matched to a gene: 10. The CDR3 region is CATSEGAAGGGEQFF. In nucleotides, the CDR3 is TGTGCCACCAGTGAAGGGGCCGCGGGAGGTGGTGAGCAGTTCTTC.

This chain joins TRBV4-1 and TRBJ1-5, with a weak D call TRBD1 (5 bases). Trimming left V 1 base short and J 5 bases short, with 18 bases between. Germline-derived CDR1 and CDR2 are MGHRA and YSYEKL. The CDR3 consists of 17 residues. The CDR3 is CASSQGRPGRGHQPQHF. The DNA of the CDR3 is TGCGCCAGCAGCCAAGGGAGACCGGGTAGGGGTCATCAGCCCCAGCATTTT.

This clonotype appeared a few times. V and J are TRBV7-9 and TRBJ2-1, with D hard to call. CDR1 and CDR2 (germline): SEHNR, FQNEAQ (reference sequence). V gave up 0 bases and J gave up 2 bases, with 14 bases separating them. CDR3 size: 17 residues. The CDR3 spells CASSLAQALSPYNEQFF. CDR3 DNA: TGTGCCAGCAGCTTAGCGCAGGCGTTAAGCCCCTACAATGAGCAGTTCTTC.

The V gene is TRBV27, the J gene TRBJ2-7; 8 bases line up with TRBD2. CDR1 and CDR2 from the germline V gene are MNHEY and SMNVEV (reference sequence). After removal of 7 bases from V and 0 bases from J, the junction contained 5 bases not matched to a gene. CDR3 size: 14 residues. CDR3 nucleotides: TGTGCCAGCACCGTGACTAGCGCCTCCTACGAGCAGTACTTC. As protein: CASTVTSASYEQYF.

Comment on this clonotype: A much larger clonotype is one base distant, so this may be a read error. The V call is TRBV20-1, the J call TRBJ2-7; D is unresolved. V was trimmed by 0 bases and J by 0 bases, leaving 12 bases between them. There are 15 residues in the CDR3. Looked up from germline, CDR1 is DFQATT and CDR2 is SNEGSKA (reference sequence). The CDR3 DNA reads TGCAGTGCTAGAGAGGGCCGGGTGTTCTCCTACGAGCAGTACTTC. This gives the protein CSAREGRVFSYEQYF.

This clonotype was recorded many times. The chain uses TRBV30 and TRBJ2-1; TRBD2 matches at 7 bases. The CDR3 is 12 amino acids. Trimming at V came to 2 bases and at J to 10 bases, leaving 5 bases not matched to a gene. Germline V gives CDR1 GTSNPN, CDR2 SVGIG (reference sequence). CDR3 loop: CAWSIQAGEQFF. CDR3 nucleotides: TGTGCCTGGAGTATTCAAGCGGGGGAGCAGTTCTTC.

This chain links TRBV7-2 with TRBJ2-5; TRBD2 agrees at 8 bases. This CDR3 is 16 amino acids long. J lost 5 bases, V lost 4 bases, and 12 bases had no gene match. Germline CDR1 reads SGHTA; CDR2 reads FQGNSA. For the CDR3, the DNA is TGTGCCAGCAGCTCCTCCCTCAGCGGGAGAGGGGAGACCCAGTACTTC. Translating gives CASSSSLSGRGETQYF. Full variable domain (rest looked up from reference TRBV7-2 and TRBJ2-5): GAGVSQSPSNKVTEKGKDVELRCDPISGHTALYWYRQSLGQGLEFLIYFQGNSAPDKSGLPSDRFSAERTGGSVSTLTIQRTQQEDSAVYLCASSSSLSGRGETQYFGPGTRLLVL.

The V call is TRBV29-1, the J call TRBJ2-2; 10 bases line up with TRBD1. The V and J ends lost 7 bases and 8 bases, in that order; junction bases with no gene match: 7. This CDR3 comprises 13 residues. Germline CDR1 is SQVTM and CDR2 is ANQGSEA. The CDR3 DNA sequence: TGCAGCGCCAGGACAGGGGGTGGTGGGGAGCTGTTTTTT. Its translation: CSARTGGGGELFF.

This clonotype was observed a few times. This sequence joins TRBV6-1 and TRBJ2-7; 7 bases line up with TRBD2. The trim removed 2 bases at V and 3 bases at J, leaving 13 bases unmatched. CDR1 is MNHNS and CDR2 is SASEGT in the germline V gene. This CDR3 has 17 amino acids. The CDR3 reads CASSEPLPGLTVYEQYF. As DNA, the CDR3 is TGTGCCAGCAGTGAACCCTTACCGGGACTAACGGTCTACGAGCAGTACTTC.

In this sample, this clonotype turned up many times. V is TRBV11-3 and J is TRBJ2-2; D might be TRBD2 (5 bases). This CDR3 is built from 16 residues. V lost 2 bases, J lost 0 bases, and 10 bases lay in between. Germline V gives CDR1 SGHNT, CDR2 YENEEA. CDR3 sequence reads: CASSLSSLTNTGELFF. CDR3 bases: TGTGCCAGCAGCTTATCTAGCCTCACGAACACCGGGGAGCTGTTTTTT.

This chain connects TRBV19 to TRBJ1-1, with D perhaps TRBD1 (5 bases). Germline values: CDR1 LNHDA, CDR2 SQIVND (reference sequence). The CDR3 contains 15 residues. The germline V and J ends were trimmed by 5 bases and 0 bases, with 13 bases remaining between them. The CDR3 reads CASSDSGGMNTEAFF. The DNA of the CDR3 is TGTGCCAGTAGTGACAGCGGAGGCATGAACACTGAAGCTTTCTTT.

V gene TRBV19 combines with J gene TRBJ2-3, with 7 bases that match TRBD2. Trimming took 9 bases from V and 9 from J; bases not matched to a gene: 18. CDR1 and CDR2 (germline): LNHDA, SQIVND (reference sequence). This CDR3 has 15 amino acids. The CDR3 loop is CASASMGSGGDTQYF. The CDR3 coding sequence is TGTGCCAGCGCCTCTATGGGGTCGGGGGGTGACACGCAGTATTTT. Complete variable domain (other parts from reference TRBV19 and TRBJ2-3): DGGITQSPKYLFRKEGQNVTLSCEQNLNHDAMYWYRQDPGQGLRLIYYSQIVNDFQKGDIAEGYSVSREKKESFPLTVTSAQKNPTAFYLCASASMGSGGDTQYFGPGTRLTVL.

This clonotype was seen many times. This chain connects TRBV6-1 to TRBJ2-1, with 9 bases fitting TRBD1. The CDR3 sequence is 16 residues long. Germline V gene data show CDR1 as MNHNS and CDR2 as SASEGT. V gave up 8 bases and J gave up 6 bases; unmatched junction bases: 14. CDR3 protein: CASGQGTGQTLNEQFF. As DNA, the CDR3 is TGTGCCAGCGGACAGGGGACGGGTCAGACCCTCAATGAGCAGTTCTTC.

A word on this clonotype: One base away lies a much larger clone, so this may be a sequencing read error. The chain's CDR3 is CASSPDGQAPDTQYF. As DNA, the CDR3 is TGTGCCAGCAGCCCCGATGGCCAGGCCCCAGATACGCAGTATTTT. The rearrangement links TRBV7-2 to TRBJ2-3; D uncertain. This CDR3 has 15 residues. The V end was cut by 5 bases, the J end by 4 bases, with 16 bases between. Germline loops: CDR1 SGHTA, CDR2 FQGNSA. Full variable domain (remainder filled in from reference TRBV7-2 and TRBJ2-3): GAGVSQSPSNKVTEKGKDVELRCDPISGHTALYWYRQSLGQGLEFLIYFQGNSAPDKSGLPSDRFSAERTGGSVSTLTIQRTQQEDSAVYLCASSPDGQAPDTQYFGPGTRLTVL.

This clonotype was seen a handful of times. This chain connects TRBV7-2 to TRBJ2-5; TRBD1 agrees at 7 bases. The CDR3 has 14 amino acids. V was pared by 5 bases and J by 5 bases, with 8 bases of the junction left unmatched. Germline lookup yields CDR1 SGHTA and CDR2 FQGNSA. The CDR3 nucleotides read TGTGCCAGCAGCCCACTGACAGGGTCGGAGACCCAGTACTTC. This translates into CASSPLTGSETQYF.

This clonotype came up many times. The chain carries TRBV29-1 and TRBJ2-1; 15 bases align to TRBD2. CDR3 length equals 15 residues. Germline-derived CDR1 and CDR2 are SQVTM and ANQGSEA. Trimming cost V 7 bases and J 7 bases; bases outside gene matches: 8. CDR3 sequence reads: CSALGLAGGGNEQFF. The CDR3 DNA reads as TGCAGCGCCCTAGGACTAGCGGGAGGGGGTAATGAGCAGTTCTTC.

There are a few counts of this clonotype. The chain links TRBV3-1 to TRBJ1-3, with a possible D match to TRBD1 (5 bases). This CDR3 region has 15 residues. Per the germline V gene, CDR1 is LGHDT and CDR2 is YNNKEL (reference sequence). V was clipped by 3 bases and J by 0 bases, with 9 bases between them. The CDR3 sequence: CASSHRQSSGNTIYF. The CDR3 DNA sequence: TGTGCCAGCAGCCACAGACAGAGCTCTGGAAACACCATATATTTT.

CDR3 residues: CASSLAGGRVYEQYF. The CDR3 nucleotides read TGTGCCAGCAGCTTAGCGGGAGGGCGGGTTTACGAGCAGTACTTC. V usage is TRBV27 and J usage is TRBJ2-7; 11 bases match TRBD2. The CDR3 covers 15 residues. V gave up 6 bases and J gave up 4 bases; unmatched junction bases: 8. Looked up from germline, CDR1 is MNHEY and CDR2 is SMNVEV (reference sequence).

The table lists this clonotype with a few counts. This chain connects TRBV6-5 to TRBJ2-2; a weak D match, TRBD2 (5 bases). The CDR3 covers 15 residues. The V end was cut by 4 bases, the J end by 0 bases, with 9 bases between. CDR1 is MNHEY, CDR2 SVGAGI, per germline. In DNA form, the CDR3 reads TGTGCCAGCAGTTGGGCGGGCACGAACACCGGGGAGCTGTTTTTT. Residues: CASSWAGTNTGELFF.

This rearrangement joins TRBV7-2 to TRBJ2-7; no clear D. V was cut by 0 bases and J by 2 bases, with 8 bases left in between. This CDR3 is built from 14 residues. Per germline, CDR1 SGHTA and CDR2 FQGNSA. CDR3: CASSLAGYAYEQYF. CDR3 bases: TGTGCCAGCAGCTTAGCGGGGTACGCCTACGAGCAGTACTTC. Combining the CDR3 with reference TRBV7-2 and TRBJ2-7 gives the whole variable domain GAGVSQSPSNKVTEKGKDVELRCDPISGHTALYWYRQSLGQGLEFLIYFQGNSAPDKSGLPSDRFSAERTGGSVSTLTIQRTQQEDSAVYLCASSLAGYAYEQYFGPGTRLTVT.

This clonotype has at least ten counts. V and J are TRBV7-8 and TRBJ2-7, with 8 positions matching TRBD2. After removal of 5 bases from V and 2 bases from J, the junction contained 8 bases not matched to a gene. CDR1 and CDR2 from the germline V gene are SGHVS and FQNEAQ. The CDR3 extends over 15 amino acids. The CDR3 DNA reads TGTGCCAGCAGCGTAAGCCTAGCGGGCACCTACGAGCAGTACTTC. Encoded protein: CASSVSLAGTYEQYF.

This clonotype was recorded many times. The V gene is TRBV28, the J gene TRBJ2-1; TRBD2 aligns across 8 bases. J was trimmed by 7 bases and V by 4 bases; bases with no gene match: 9. The CDR3 totals 15 residues. Germline-derived CDR1 and CDR2 are MDHEN and SYDVKM. As DNA, the CDR3 is TGTGCCAGCAGTTCCCTGGGACTAGAATCGAATGAGCAGTTCTTC. Encoded protein: CASSSLGLESNEQFF. Complete variable domain (other parts from reference TRBV28 and TRBJ2-1): DVKVTQSSRYLVKRTGEKVFLECVQDMDHENMFWYRQDPGLGLRLIYFSYDVKMKEKGDIPEGYSVSREKKERFSLILESASTNQTSMYLCASSSLGLESNEQFFGPGTRLTVL.

With regard to this clonotype: It may be a read error: a sequence one base away is much more abundant. The V gene is TRBV28, the J gene TRBJ1-5; TRBD1 agrees at 11 bases. The J call may be mistaken, given a closer DNA end match to TRBJ2-3. CDR3 length equals 18 residues. Germline loops: CDR1 MDHEN, CDR2 SYDVKM. The CDR3 sequence: CASSLMASGDRGNKPQYF. The CDR3, as DNA: TGTGCCAGCAGTTTAATGGCTAGCGGGGACAGGGGGAATAAGCCCCAGTATTTT.

This clonotype was recorded at least ten times. The V and J genes are TRBV20-1 and TRBJ1-2, with TRBD1 identical over 9 bases. Unmatched junction bases numbered 6, after V lost 5 bases and J lost 2 bases. Germline V gene sequence: CDR1 DFQATT, CDR2 SNEGSKA (reference sequence). The CDR3 has 14 residues. The CDR3 DNA follows: TGCAGTGCTCCCCGGGACAGGGTCAACTATGGCTACACCTTC. Protein sequence: CSAPRDRVNYGYTF.

The table lists this clonotype with a few counts. The chain joins TRBV7-2 to TRBJ2-7; 8 bases map to TRBD1. CDR1 and CDR2 (germline): SGHTA, FQGNSA. CDR3 size: 13 residues. J lost 6 bases, V lost 2 bases, and 3 bases had no gene match. This CDR3 is CASSLQTGGEQYF. Here the CDR3 DNA reads TGTGCCAGCAGCTTACAAACAGGGGGCGAGCAGTACTTC. The variable domain in full, completed from reference TRBV7-2 and TRBJ2-7, reads GAGVSQSPSNKVTEKGKDVELRCDPISGHTALYWYRQSLGQGLEFLIYFQGNSAPDKSGLPSDRFSAERTGGSVSTLTIQRTQQEDSAVYLCASSLQTGGEQYFGPGTRLTVT.